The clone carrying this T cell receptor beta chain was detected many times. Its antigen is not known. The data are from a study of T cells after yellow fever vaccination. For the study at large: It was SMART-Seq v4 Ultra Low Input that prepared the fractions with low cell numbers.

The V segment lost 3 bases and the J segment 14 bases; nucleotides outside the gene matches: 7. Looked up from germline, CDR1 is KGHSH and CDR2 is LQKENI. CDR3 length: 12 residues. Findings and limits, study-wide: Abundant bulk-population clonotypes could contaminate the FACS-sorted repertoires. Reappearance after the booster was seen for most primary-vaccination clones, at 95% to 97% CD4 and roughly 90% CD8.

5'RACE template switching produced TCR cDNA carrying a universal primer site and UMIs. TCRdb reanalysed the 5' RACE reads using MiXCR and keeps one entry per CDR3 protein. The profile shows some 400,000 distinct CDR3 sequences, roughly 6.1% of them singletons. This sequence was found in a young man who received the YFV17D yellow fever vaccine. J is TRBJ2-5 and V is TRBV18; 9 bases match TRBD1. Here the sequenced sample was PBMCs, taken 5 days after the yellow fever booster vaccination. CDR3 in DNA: TGTGCCAGCTCACCTAATGGACAGGGGAACTACTTC. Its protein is CASSPNGQGNYF.